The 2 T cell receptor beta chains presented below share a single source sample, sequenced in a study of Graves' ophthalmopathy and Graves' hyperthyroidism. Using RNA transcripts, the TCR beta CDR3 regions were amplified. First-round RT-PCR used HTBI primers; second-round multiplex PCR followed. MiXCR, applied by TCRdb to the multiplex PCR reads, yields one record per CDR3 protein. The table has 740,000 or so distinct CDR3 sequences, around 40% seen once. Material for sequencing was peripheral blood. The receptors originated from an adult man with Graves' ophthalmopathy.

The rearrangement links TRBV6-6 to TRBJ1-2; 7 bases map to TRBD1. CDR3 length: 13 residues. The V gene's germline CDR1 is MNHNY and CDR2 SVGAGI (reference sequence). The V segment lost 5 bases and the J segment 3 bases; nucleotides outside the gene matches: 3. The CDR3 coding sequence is TGTGCCAGCAGTGACAGGGAATACTATGGCTACACCTTC. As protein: CASSDREYYGYTF.

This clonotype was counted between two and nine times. CDR3 nucleotides: TGCAGTGCTAGATTGCCGGAGAACTATGGCTACACCTTC. Protein product: CSARLPENYGYTF. This chain connects TRBV20-1 to TRBJ1-2, with unresolved D. The CDR3 extends over 13 amino acids. In germline, CDR1 is DFQATT, CDR2 SNEGSKA (reference sequence). V lost 2 bases and J 2 bases, leaving 9 bases between the germline ends.